Listed below are T cell receptor beta chains from one sample, sequenced in a study of blood T cell repertoires in COVID-19. Clones were sequenced by immunoSEQ multiplex PCR, and TCRdb holds only the in-frame ones, with some missing. The sample includes around 310,000 clones, approximately 88% of them seen just once. The sequencing input was peripheral blood. These receptors were taken from a woman in her 50s with active or convalescent COVID-19. CDR3s include the opening cysteine and the closing phenylalanine or tryptophan. A D gene is named only where the DNA matches it firmly. Clone size is given for some rows only: seen once, a few or many times, or a class if the clone is expanded.

J	size	V	D	CDR3	DNA
TRBJ2-1	few	TRBV19	TRBD1	CASSRDRAGVSYNEQFF	TGTGCCAGTAGCCGGGACAGGGCTGGGGTATCCTACAATGAGCAGTTCTTC
TRBJ2-1	once	TRBV5-4	TRBD2	CASSNLAGGPYNEQFF	TGTGCCAGCAGCAATTTAGCGGGAGGGCCCTACAATGAGCAGTTCTTC
TRBJ2-5	NA	TRBV7-9	TRBD2	CASSLLWTSGTLVQETQYF	TGTGCCAGCAGCTTACTTTGGACTAGCGGGACTCTAGTCCAAGAGACCCAGTACTTC
TRBJ2-1	NA	TRBV7-9	NA	CASSSQESSGRDNEQFF	TGTGCCAGCAGCTCCCAGGAGAGTAGCGGTAGGGACAATGAGCAGTTCTTC
TRBJ2-3	NA	TRBV5-4	TRBD1	CASSFGTGVRTDTQYF	TGTGCCAGCAGCTTCGGGACAGGGGTCCGCACAGATACGCAGTATTTT
TRBJ2-7	NA	TRBV29-1	NA	CSVAGLSYEQYF	TGCAGCGTTGCTGGACTCTCCTACGAGCAGTACTTC
TRBJ1-2	NA	TRBV27	TRBD1	CASSPRQGDGYTF	TGTGCCAGCAGTCCTCGACAGGGGGATGGCTACACCTTC
TRBJ1-2	NA	TRBV5-5	TRBD1	CASSPQTGGYGYTF	TGTGCCAGCAGCCCCCAGACAGGGGGCTATGGCTACACCTTC
TRBJ1-5	NA	TRBV28	TRBD1	CACTWDRDNQPQHF	TGTGCCTGTACCTGGGACAGAGACAATCAGCCCCAGCATTTT
TRBJ1-1	few	TRBV18	NA	CASSLARTEAFF	TGTGCCAGCTCACTGGCCAGGACTGAAGCTTTCTTT
TRBJ1-2	NA	TRBV7-2	TRBD1	CASSSRDRAIYGYTF	TGTGCCAGCAGCTCCCGGGACAGGGCGATCTATGGCTACACCTTC
TRBJ2-7	NA	TRBV9	TRBD1	CASSPRQGSYEQYF	TGTGCCAGCAGCCCTCGACAGGGAAGCTACGAGCAGTACTTC